Listed here are 30 T cell receptor beta chains from one sample, sequenced in a study of OX40 agonist ivuxolimab in advanced cancers. Here immunoSEQ multiplex PCR was the method, and the copy in TCRdb shows in-frame clones only, minus some. The table has approximately 14,000 clones, under 80% seen once. The source was CD4+ or CD8+ T cells sorted from blood, collected in a trial of the OX40 agonist ivuxolimab. Receptor source: an adult with an advanced solid tumor such as melanoma, head and neck, liver or kidney cancer.

This clone was seen a handful of times. This sequence joins TRBV27 and TRBJ2-3; D gene unclear. The germline V gene encodes CDR1 MNHEY and CDR2 SMNVEV (reference sequence). The CDR3 is made up of 13 amino acids. V dropped 2 bases and J dropped 3 bases, with 6 bases sitting between them. The CDR3 sequence: CASSLQITDTQYF. CDR3 nucleotides: TGTGCCAGCAGTTTACAGATAACAGATACGCAGTATTTT.

J is TRBJ2-5 and V is TRBV27, with TRBD2 as a possible D gene (5 bases). The CDR3 covers 14 residues. Germline CDR1 and CDR2: MNHEY and SMNVEV (reference sequence). V lost 2 bases and J lost 1, with 8 bases in between. The CDR3 region is CASSLRGIQETQYF. CDR3 coding DNA: TGTGCCAGCAGTTTAAGAGGGATCCAAGAGACCCAGTACTTC.

Note on this clone: Other DNA variants within this sample encode the same CDR3. The V gene is TRBV5-6, the J gene TRBJ1-5; D is ambiguous. The CDR3 runs to 17 residues. The V and J ends lost 0 bases and 0 bases respectively, with 13 bases between them. Germline V gene sequence: CDR1 SGHDT, CDR2 YYEEEE. In DNA, the CDR3 is TGTGCCAGCAGCTTGGGCGGAGGAGCTCATAGCAATCAGCCCCAGCATTTT. Its translation is CASSLGGGAHSNQPQHF.

A single count supports this clone. At the DNA level, this CDR3 is encoded by other sequences in the same sample as well. This chain connects TRBV5-1 to TRBJ2-1, with TRBD1 as a possible D gene (6 bases). CDR1 is SGHRS and CDR2 is YFSETQ in the germline V gene. The V end was cut by 0 bases, the J end by 0 bases, with 10 bases between. The CDR3 totals 16 residues. Written as DNA, the CDR3 is TGCGCCAGCAGCTTGGGGGGGCTGAGCTCCTACAATGAGCAGTTCTTC. Translating gives CASSLGGLSSYNEQFF.

The genes are TRBV5-4 and TRBJ1-2; possibly TRBD1 for D (5 bases). This CDR3 is built from 17 residues. V was cut by 0 bases and J by 3 bases, with 18 bases left in between. Germline V gene data show CDR1 as SGHNT and CDR2 as YYREEE (reference sequence). The CDR3 loop reads CASSLGKTMQGDYGYTF. The CDR3 DNA reads TGTGCCAGCAGCTTGGGGAAGACGATGCAAGGGGACTATGGCTACACCTTC.

A single count supports this clone. The chain combines TRBV19 with TRBJ2-1; 8 bases align to TRBD2. Germline-derived CDR1 and CDR2 are LNHDA and SQIVND (reference sequence). V lost 4 bases to trimming and J lost 7 bases; unmatched junction nucleotides: 6. The CDR3 consists of 14 residues. CDR3 sequence (DNA): TGTGCCAGTAGTAAGCGGGAGTATCTGAATGAGCAGTTCTTC. It codes for CASSKREYLNEQFF.

This chain connects TRBV28 to TRBJ2-1; D gene unclear. V shed 6 bases and J shed 6 bases, with 9 bases lying between them. Looked up from germline, CDR1 is MDHEN and CDR2 is SYDVKM. The CDR3 consists of 12 residues. The CDR3 protein is CASSLFRNEQFF. In nucleotides, the CDR3 is TGTGCCAGCAGCCTGTTTCGCAATGAGCAGTTCTTC.

The chain combines TRBV15 with TRBJ2-5; D gene ambiguous. CDR3 length: 17 residues. Germline loops: CDR1 LNHNV, CDR2 YYDKDF (reference sequence). Trimming stripped 3 bases from V and 8 bases from J, with 25 bases between. CDR3 sequence: CATSRVYGEGQEETQYF. The CDR3 DNA reads as TGTGCCACCAGCAGGGTTTATGGCGAAGGGCAAGAGGAAACCCAGTACTTC.

This clone is medium-sized in the sample. J is TRBJ1-4 and V is TRBV27, with D perhaps TRBD1 (6 bases). CDR3 size: 15 residues. Trimming took 4 bases from V and 5 from J, leaving 14 bases between them. The germline gives CDR1 MNHEY, CDR2 SMNVEV (reference sequence). CDR3 in amino acids: CASSWEGHLNEKLFF. The CDR3 coding sequence is TGTGCCAGCAGTTGGGAGGGACATTTGAATGAAAAACTGTTTTTT.

The gene calls are TRBV9 and TRBJ2-1; no definite D call. In germline, CDR1 is SGDLS, CDR2 YYNGEE. Trimming removed 0 bases from V and 4 bases from J, with 11 bases in between. The CDR3 is 15 amino acids. Here the CDR3 reads CASSVGLAEYNEQFF. In DNA form, the CDR3 reads TGTGCCAGCAGCGTAGGGTTAGCTGAATACAATGAGCAGTTCTTC.

DNA of the CDR3: TGTGCCAGCTCACCAACAGGGAATCAGCCCCAGCATTTT. Its translation: CASSPTGNQPQHF. The gene calls are TRBV18 and TRBJ1-5; tentative D call: TRBD1 (6 bases). In germline, CDR1 is KGHSH, CDR2 LQKENI. Trimming cost V 2 bases and J 4 bases, with 6 bases left between them. There are 13 residues in the CDR3. The whole variable domain, remainder taken from reference TRBV18 and TRBJ1-5, is NAGVMQNPRHLVRRRGQEARLRCSPMKGHSHVYWYRQLPEEGLKFMVYLQKENIIDESGMPKERFSAEFPKEGPSILRIQQVVRGDSAAYFCASSPTGNQPQHFGDGTRLSIL.

This chain connects TRBV11-2 to TRBJ2-1; unclear D gene. The germline V and J ends were trimmed by 2 bases and 3 bases, with 11 bases remaining between them. The CDR3 consists of 15 residues. The germline gives CDR1 SGHAT, CDR2 FQNNGV. In nucleotides, the CDR3 is TGTGCCAGCAGCTTATTGGCGTCTAACTACAATGAGCAGTTCTTC. Its protein product is CASSLLASNYNEQFF.

V gene TRBV5-4 combines with J gene TRBJ2-7; D assignment may be TRBD1 or TRBD2 (5 bases each). Germline V lookup: CDR1 SGHNT, CDR2 YYREEE (reference sequence). Trimming removed 4 bases at V and 3 bases at J, with 8 bases between. This CDR3 is built from 12 residues. The CDR3 here is CASSRDVYEQYF. For the CDR3, the DNA is TGTGCCAGCAGCCGGGACGTCTACGAGCAGTACTTC.

The J gene is TRBJ2-7, the V gene TRBV19; D may be TRBD1 (6 bases). Looked up from germline, CDR1 is LNHDA and CDR2 is SQIVND (reference sequence). V lost 6 bases and J lost 1, with 19 bases in between. The CDR3 spans 16 residues. CDR3 loop: CASSEGGLGISYEQYF. CDR3 coding DNA: TGTGCCAGTAGCGAAGGGGGTTTGGGGATATCCTACGAGCAGTACTTC.

This clone came up once. The V gene is TRBV6-6, the J gene TRBJ2-7; 9 bases fit TRBD2. V shed 0 bases, J shed 5 bases, and the junction held 5 bases outside the gene matches. Germline values: CDR1 MNHNY, CDR2 SVGAGI (reference sequence). This CDR3 is built from 15 residues. The CDR3 spells CASSYSAGGPDEQYF. The DNA of the CDR3 is TGTGCCAGCAGTTACTCTGCGGGAGGGCCGGACGAGCAGTACTTC.

V is TRBV27 and J is TRBJ2-7; D unclear. Trimming pared 5 bases from V and 0 bases from J, leaving 23 bases between. CDR3 length: 18 amino acids. Germline V gene sequence: CDR1 MNHEY, CDR2 SMNVEV (reference sequence). This chain's CDR3 is CASSPYTSIDGSSYEQYF. In DNA, the CDR3 is TGTGCCAGCAGTCCTTACACCTCAATCGACGGAAGCTCCTACGAGCAGTACTTC.

This clone was counted once. The chain uses TRBV29-1 and TRBJ2-7, with D unclear. V was clipped by 2 bases and J by 5 bases, with 10 bases between them. Germline CDR1 and CDR2: SQVTM and ANQGSEA. CDR3 size: 12 residues. The CDR3 bases are TGCAGCGTTGAATCATCGCGCCACGAGCAGTACTTC. Amino acids: CSVESSRHEQYF.

This chain joins TRBV10-1 and TRBJ2-3, with 11 bases fitting TRBD2. V gave up 4 bases and J gave up 1 base; unmatched junction bases: 4. CDR1 is WNHNN, CDR2 SYGVQD, per germline (reference sequence). CDR3 size: 16 residues. The CDR3 reads CASSVLAGVGTDTQYF. The CDR3, as DNA: TGCGCCAGCAGTGTACTAGCGGGAGTTGGCACAGATACGCAGTATTTT.

The rearrangement joins TRBV28 to TRBJ2-7; TRBD2 matches 8 bases. CDR1 and CDR2 from the germline V gene are MDHEN and SYDVKM. There are 14 residues in the CDR3. The J segment lost 3 bases and the V segment lost 6 bases, leaving 7 bases of the junction unmatched. CDR3 sequence reads: CASRPIAGSYEQYF. CDR3 DNA: TGTGCCAGCAGGCCGATAGCGGGAAGCTACGAGCAGTACTTC.

The rearrangement uses TRBV7-2 and TRBJ2-2; 12 nucleotides line up with TRBD2. Germline assignment: CDR1 SGHTA and CDR2 FQGNSA. V shed 5 bases, J shed 5 bases, and the junction held 9 bases outside the gene matches. The CDR3 is made up of 17 amino acids. CDR3 in amino acids: CASSDFLTSGSTGELFF. The DNA for the CDR3 is TGTGCCAGCAGCGATTTCTTGACTAGCGGGAGTACCGGGGAGCTGTTTTTT.

The gene calls are TRBV11-2 and TRBJ2-3; D is ambiguous. CDR3 size: 11 residues. V was shortened by 4 bases and J by 7 bases, with 6 bases between the two germline ends. The germline V gene has CDR1 SGHAT and CDR2 FQNNGV. The CDR3 coding sequence is TGTGCCAGCAGCTCGCAGTATACGCAGTATTTT. It is translated as CASSSQYTQYF.

The V call is TRBV18, the J call TRBJ2-1, with 8 nucleotides matching TRBD2. This CDR3 spans 17 amino acids. The trim removed 1 base at V and 1 base at J, leaving 6 bases unmatched. Germline V gene data show CDR1 as KGHSH and CDR2 as LQKENI. The CDR3 protein is CASSPLLREGSYNEQFF. The CDR3 nucleotides are TGTGCCAGCTCACCACTGTTACGGGAGGGTTCCTACAATGAGCAGTTCTTC. The whole variable domain, filled in from reference TRBV18 and TRBJ2-1, reads NAGVMQNPRHLVRRRGQEARLRCSPMKGHSHVYWYRQLPEEGLKFMVYLQKENIIDESGMPKERFSAEFPKEGPSILRIQQVVRGDSAAYFCASSPLLREGSYNEQFFGPGTRLTVL.

This clone was recorded only once. The chain carries TRBV28 and TRBJ2-3; D may be TRBD1 (6 bases). There are 15 residues in the CDR3. Looked up from germline, CDR1 is MDHEN and CDR2 is SYDVKM. Deletions cut 9 bases from V and 2 bases from J, with 18 bases between. The CDR3 loop reads CASRKDSMLTDTQYF. CDR3 DNA sequence: TGTGCCAGTCGTAAGGACAGCATGCTCACAGATACGCAGTATTTT.

By share, this clone counts as medium-sized. CDR3 DNA sequence: TGTGCCAGCAGCCAAGACAGGGACCCGTCTTACGAGCAGTACTTC. It encodes CASSQDRDPSYEQYF. The chain has TRBV4-2 and TRBJ2-7; D may match TRBD1 or TRBD2 (5 bases each). The CDR3 spans 15 residues. V was cut by 0 bases and J by 4 bases, with 13 bases left in between. Per germline, CDR1 LGHNA and CDR2 YNFKEQ.

This clone was seen only once. The chain couples TRBV20-1 to TRBJ2-7, with unresolved D. The V end was cut by 4 bases, the J end by 7 bases, with 8 bases between. CDR3 size: 10 residues. Germline V lookup: CDR1 DFQATT, CDR2 SNEGSKA (reference sequence). CDR3 protein: CSAKFGEQYF. CDR3 DNA: TGCAGTGCTAAATTCGGAGAGCAGTACTTC.

The genes are TRBV7-2 and TRBJ2-7, with 8 bases matching TRBD2. Per the germline V gene, CDR1 is SGHTA and CDR2 is FQGNSA. J gave up 4 bases and V 5 bases, and 10 bases lay outside the gene matches. CDR3 size: 15 residues. The CDR3: CASSPGGGAVYEQYF. CDR3 DNA sequence: TGTGCCAGCAGCCCCGGGGGGGGAGCGGTTTACGAGCAGTACTTC. Filled out from reference TRBV7-2 and TRBJ2-7, the complete variable domain reads GAGVSQSPSNKVTEKGKDVELRCDPISGHTALYWYRQSLGQGLEFLIYFQGNSAPDKSGLPSDRFSAERTGGSVSTLTIQRTQQEDSAVYLCASSPGGGAVYEQYFGPGTRLTVT.

This clone has just a few counts. The V call is TRBV7-7, the J call TRBJ2-2; D is undetermined. The CDR3 is made up of 9 amino acids. Germline assignment: CDR1 SSHAT and CDR2 FNYEAQ (reference sequence). Trimming took off 11 bases at V and 8 bases at J, with 6 bases between the two ends. CDR3 sequence (DNA): TGTGCCGGCCCAGGGGAGCTGTTTTTT. Protein: CAGPGELFF.

This chain connects TRBV4-1 to TRBJ1-2, with no clear D. This CDR3 contains 16 residues. V was shortened by 1 base and J by 10 bases, with 22 bases between the two germline ends. The germline V gene has CDR1 MGHRA and CDR2 YSYEKL. The CDR3 here is CASSQAPMDGERDYTF. The CDR3 DNA reads as TGCGCCAGCAGCCAAGCCCCTATGGACGGGGAGCGGGACTACACCTTC.

This chain connects TRBV27 to TRBJ1-2, with D unclear. V was cut by 8 bases and J by 6 bases, with 10 bases left in between. This CDR3 has 11 residues. The germline V gene has CDR1 MNHEY and CDR2 SMNVEV (reference sequence). The CDR3 nucleotides read TGTGCCAGCGGCCCCCAACATGGCTACACCTTC. Amino acids: CASGPQHGYTF.

The J gene is TRBJ2-3, the V gene TRBV11-3; 7 bases match TRBD2. The germline gives CDR1 SGHNT, CDR2 YENEEA. The CDR3 length is 16 residues. Unmatched junction bases numbered 11, after V lost 6 bases and J lost 2 bases. The CDR3 is CASSSTPGGVTDTQYF. The CDR3 DNA sequence: TGTGCCAGCAGTTCCACCCCGGGAGGCGTCACAGATACGCAGTATTTT.